This T cell receptor beta chain was profiled in a study of metastatic and nonmetastatic thyroid tumors. In the study overall: Repertoire comparisons spanned blood and tumor or nodule tissue from malignant and benign thyroid patients.

The length of the CDR3 is 12 residues. V lost 2 bases to trimming and J lost 3 bases, with 5 bases between them. Germline CDR1 MNHNS, CDR2 SASEGT. Original handling: Construction of a distant-metastasis classifier for papillary thyroid cancer relied on CDR3 differences across clinicopathological groups. TCRdb re-called the PCR reads through MiXCR. These V and J calls rely on TCRdb rather than the paper's analysis. The sample has 35,000 to 40,000 clones; around 28% are singletons. This clone was counted a few times. The entire patient cohort was treatment-naive prior to thyroid surgery. J is TRBJ2-7 and V is TRBV6-1; D is undetermined. The sample consisted of blood. The TCR was taken from a male donor with papillary thyroid cancer or a benign thyroid nodule (not recorded which). Some clones in this sample may be carry-over from other donors' samples. The CDR3 sequence: CASSESGYEQYF. The CDR3 nucleotides read TGTGCCAGCAGTGAATCTGGCTACGAGCAGTACTTC.